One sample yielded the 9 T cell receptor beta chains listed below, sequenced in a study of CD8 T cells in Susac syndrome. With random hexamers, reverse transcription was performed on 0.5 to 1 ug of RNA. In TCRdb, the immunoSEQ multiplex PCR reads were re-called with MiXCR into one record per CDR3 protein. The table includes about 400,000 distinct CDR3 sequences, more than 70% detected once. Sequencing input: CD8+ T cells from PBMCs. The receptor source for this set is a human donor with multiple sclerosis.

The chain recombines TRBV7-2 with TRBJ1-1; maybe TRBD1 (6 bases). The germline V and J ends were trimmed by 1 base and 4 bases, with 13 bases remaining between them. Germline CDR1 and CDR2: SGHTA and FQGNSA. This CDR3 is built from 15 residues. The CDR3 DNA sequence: TGTGCCAGCAGCTTAGAGGGACACCTCCTCACTGAAGCTTTCTTT. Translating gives CASSLEGHLLTEAFF.

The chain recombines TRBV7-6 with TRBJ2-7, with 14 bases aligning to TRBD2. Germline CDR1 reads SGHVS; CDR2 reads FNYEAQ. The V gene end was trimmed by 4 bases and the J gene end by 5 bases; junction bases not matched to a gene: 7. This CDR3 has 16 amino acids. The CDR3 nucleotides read TGTGCCAGCAGCTCAGGGACTAGCGGGAGTCCCGACGAGCAGTACTTC. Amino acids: CASSSGTSGSPDEQYF.

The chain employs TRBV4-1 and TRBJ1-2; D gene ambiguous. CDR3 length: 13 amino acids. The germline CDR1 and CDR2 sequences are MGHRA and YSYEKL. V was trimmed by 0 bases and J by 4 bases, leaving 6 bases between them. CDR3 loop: CASSQEMSYGYTF. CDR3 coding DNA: TGCGCCAGCAGCCAAGAGATGTCCTATGGCTACACCTTC.

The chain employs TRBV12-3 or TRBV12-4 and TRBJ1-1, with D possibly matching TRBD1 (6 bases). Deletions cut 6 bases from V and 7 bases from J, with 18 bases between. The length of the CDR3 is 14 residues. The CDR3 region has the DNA TGTGCCAGCAGCCCTCGGGGGGCGCATATTGAAGCTTTCTTT. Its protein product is CASSPRGAHIEAFF.

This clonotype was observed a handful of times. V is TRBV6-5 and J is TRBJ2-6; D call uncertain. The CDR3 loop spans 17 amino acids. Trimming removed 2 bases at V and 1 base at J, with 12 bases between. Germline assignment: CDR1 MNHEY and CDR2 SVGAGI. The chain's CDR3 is CASSYKLPTSGANVLTF. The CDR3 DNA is TGTGCCAGCAGTTACAAGCTGCCGACATCTGGGGCCAACGTCCTGACTTTC.

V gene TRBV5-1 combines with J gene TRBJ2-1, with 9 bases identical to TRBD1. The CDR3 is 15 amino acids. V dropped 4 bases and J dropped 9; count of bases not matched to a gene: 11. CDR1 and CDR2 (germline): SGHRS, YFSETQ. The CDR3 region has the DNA TGCGCCAGCAGCCAACCCGGGACAGGGATGGGTGAGCAGTTCTTC. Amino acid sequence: CASSQPGTGMGEQFF.

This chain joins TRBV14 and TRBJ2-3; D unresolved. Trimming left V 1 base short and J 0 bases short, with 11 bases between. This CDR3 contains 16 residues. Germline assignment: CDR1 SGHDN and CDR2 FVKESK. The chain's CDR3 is CASSQARQTSTDTQYF. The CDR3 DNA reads TGTGCCAGCAGCCAAGCCCGACAAACCAGCACAGATACGCAGTATTTT.

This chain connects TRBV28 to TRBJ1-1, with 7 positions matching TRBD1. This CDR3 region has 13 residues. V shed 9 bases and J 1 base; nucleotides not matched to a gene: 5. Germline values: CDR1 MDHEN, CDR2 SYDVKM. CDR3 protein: CASQDRTNTEAFF. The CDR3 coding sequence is TGTGCCAGTCAGGACAGGACGAACACTGAAGCTTTCTTT.

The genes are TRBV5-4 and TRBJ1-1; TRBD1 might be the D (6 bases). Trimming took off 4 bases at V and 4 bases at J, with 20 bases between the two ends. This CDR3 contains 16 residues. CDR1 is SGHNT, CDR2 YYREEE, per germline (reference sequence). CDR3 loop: CASSAEGSLGGTEAFF. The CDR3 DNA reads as TGTGCCAGCAGCGCGGAGGGGTCTCTAGGGGGCACTGAAGCTTTCTTT.